This T cell receptor (beta chain) was captured by sequencing in a study of cytomegalovirus exposure and HLA in healthy donors. General study results and limits: The classifier was said to identify cytomegalovirus status with high specificity and sensitivity.

In the case of this clone: Its matching antigen is unknown.

PCR involved 60 Vbeta and 13 Jbeta primers. Only in-frame clones appear in the TCRdb table, and some are missing; sequencing was by immunoSEQ multiplex PCR. Of 100,000 to 150,000 clones listed, 75% to 85% are singletons. The germline gives CDR1 ENHRY, CDR2 SYGVKD. Trimming took off 0 bases at V and 7 bases at J, with 10 bases between the two ends. The CDR3 spans 13 residues. The origin of this receptor is a woman aged 40 to 50 in good health and CMV-seronegative. The sample was PBMCs. This sequence joins TRBV10-3 and TRBJ2-7, with D maybe TRBD2 (6 bases). The CDR3 protein is CAISESVGGEQYF. In nucleotides, the CDR3 is TGTGCCATCAGTGAGTCCGTGGGGGGTGAGCAGTACTTC.